These 24 T cell receptor beta chains originate from one sample sequenced in a study of blood T cells in healthy people across ages (dated by TCRdb to the mid-2010s). Library creation used 5' RACE. TCRdb records Illumina HiSeq 2500 as the sequencer. The second PCR ran for about 6 to 11 cycles and used a J-beta primer mix along with a sample-barcoded 5' primer. In TCRdb, the public reads were trimmed at Q25 with fastp and aligned with MiXCR, with productive beta chains retained. Each CDR3 protein gets just one entry, which takes the most common genes and DNA from the rows behind it. The table for this sample lists 1.5 million to 2 million distinct CDR3 sequences; roughly 28% of them were counted only once. The ten largest account for 7.7% of the sample. Sequencing was done on a sample of blood. These receptors were collected from a woman aged 25 to 39 in good health.

This clonotype was seen a few times. The chain recombines TRBV5-8 with TRBJ2-5, with D perhaps TRBD1 (6 bases). This CDR3 spans 13 amino acids. Trimming removed 3 bases from V and 3 bases from J, with 9 bases in between. Germline V gives CDR1 SGHTS, CDR2 YDEGEE. The CDR3 nucleotides are TGTGCCAGCAGCTACTGGGACAAAGAGACCCAGTACTTC. Protein sequence: CASSYWDKETQYF.

This clonotype was found a few times. The chain employs TRBV9 and TRBJ2-7, with 12 bases aligning to TRBD1. V shed 3 bases, J shed 7 bases, and the junction held 14 bases outside the gene matches. This CDR3 is 17 amino acids long. CDR1 and CDR2 from the germline V gene are SGDLS and YYNGEE. The CDR3 protein is CASSERPWGQGAGEQYF. The CDR3 DNA is TGTGCCAGCAGCGAACGGCCTTGGGGACAGGGGGCGGGAGAGCAGTACTTC.

This clonotype was found a few times. V is TRBV7-6 and J is TRBJ2-1, with 15 bases lining up with TRBD2. The CDR3 length is 15 residues. Germline CDR1 is SGHVS and CDR2 is FNYEAQ. The V segment lost 0 bases and the J segment 10 bases; nucleotides outside the gene matches: 1. The CDR3 region has the DNA TGTGCCAGCAGCTTAGCGGGACTAGCGGGAGGAGAGCAGTTCTTC. Translated: CASSLAGLAGGEQFF.

This clonotype was found many times. The CDR3 reads CASSREGTEAFF. In DNA form, the CDR3 reads TGTGCCAGCAGCCGAGAGGGCACTGAAGCTTTCTTT. The rearrangement uses TRBV7-9 and TRBJ1-1; D call uncertain. This CDR3 is 12 amino acids long. Trimming took off 5 bases at V and 4 bases at J, with 8 bases between the two ends. Germline assignment: CDR1 SEHNR and CDR2 FQNEAQ (reference sequence).

A remark on this clonotype: Being one base from a much bigger clone, this may be a read error. The chain is built from TRBV7-6 and TRBJ2-7; 8 nucleotides line up with TRBD1. The CDR3 loop spans 15 amino acids. Per germline, CDR1 SGHVS and CDR2 FNYEAQ. Germline trimming cut 1 base from V and 4 bases from J; bases unmatched to any gene: 6. CDR3 DNA: TGTGCCAGCAGCTTAGAGGGGACAGGAATGTACGAGCAGTACTTC. It is translated as CASSLEGTGMYEQYF.

The gene calls are TRBV7-2 and TRBJ2-7; 8 nucleotides match TRBD2. J was trimmed by 9 bases and V by 5 bases; bases with no gene match: 9. The CDR3 spans 13 residues. Germline lookup yields CDR1 SGHTA and CDR2 FQGNSA. The CDR3 DNA reads as TGTGCCAGCAGCCTACGCCGGGGGGGCAGGCAGTACTTC. Protein product: CASSLRRGGRQYF.

This clonotype was observed a handful of times. The rearrangement joins TRBV11-2 to TRBJ2-5; no firm D call. V lost 1 base and J lost 7, with 10 bases in between. The CDR3 runs 13 residues. Germline CDR1 reads SGHAT; CDR2 reads FQNNGV. The CDR3 protein is CASSLAAVGTQYF. CDR3 DNA sequence: TGTGCCAGCAGCTTAGCGGCCGTGGGGACCCAGTACTTC.

This clonotype showed up just a few times. The chain couples TRBV7-2 to TRBJ2-1, with 9 bases that match TRBD2. CDR1 and CDR2 from the germline V gene are SGHTA and FQGNSA. The CDR3 contains 17 residues. V was clipped by 5 bases and J by 0 bases; unmatched bases: 8. The CDR3 nucleotides read TGTGCCAGCAGCAGACCTAGCGGGATTAGCTCCTACAATGAGCAGTTCTTC. It yields the protein CASSRPSGISSYNEQFF.

The rearrangement uses TRBV5-5 and TRBJ2-7, with D hard to call. V was shortened by 4 bases and J by 9 bases, with 20 bases between the two germline ends. CDR3 size: 14 residues. Germline V CDR1 and CDR2: SGHKS, YYEKEE (reference sequence). The DNA for the CDR3 is TGTGCCAGCAGCCAGTTGGCTATAGGAGACGGGCAGTACTTC. Translated: CASSQLAIGDGQYF.

This clonotype was counted a few times. The chain combines TRBV20-1 with TRBJ1-6; the D is unclear. This CDR3 has 16 residues. Germline CDR1 reads DFQATT; CDR2 reads SNEGSKA (reference sequence). The V end lost 3 bases, the J end lost 2 bases, and 14 bases lay between the germline ends. The CDR3 spells CSASDPDGTYNSPLHF. In DNA, the CDR3 is TGCAGTGCTAGTGATCCCGACGGTACCTATAATTCACCCCTCCACTTT.

This clonotype was seen a handful of times. The chain combines TRBV5-1 with TRBJ2-7; maybe TRBD1 (6 bases). Germline V gene data show CDR1 as SGHRS and CDR2 as YFSETQ. CDR3 length: 12 amino acids. Trimming removed 5 bases at V and 5 bases at J, with 11 bases between. CDR3 region: CASSGRGNEQYF. CDR3 nucleotide sequence: TGCGCCAGCAGTGGCAGGGGCAACGAGCAGTACTTC.

This clonotype was seen only a few times. The rearrangement links TRBV18 to TRBJ2-1, with a possible D match to TRBD2 (6 bases). The CDR3 contains 12 residues. Trimming pared 8 bases from V and 7 bases from J, leaving 12 bases between. Germline V gene data show CDR1 as KGHSH and CDR2 as LQKENI. CDR3: CASTRAGNEQFF. The CDR3 DNA sequence: TGTGCCAGCACTAGGGCGGGGAATGAGCAGTTCTTC.

This clonotype has a single count. V and J are TRBV7-9 and TRBJ1-1, with 8 bases matching TRBD1. V shed 4 bases and J 10 bases; nucleotides not matched to a gene: 5. Germline CDR1 is SEHNR and CDR2 is FQNEAQ (reference sequence). The CDR3 is 12 amino acids. The CDR3 is CASSSTGGLAFF. Written as DNA, the CDR3 is TGTGCCAGCAGCTCAACAGGGGGTCTAGCTTTCTTT.

This clonotype appeared many times. The chain couples TRBV28 to TRBJ1-2; the match to TRBD1 covers 8 bases. The V and J ends lost 2 bases and 7 bases, in that order; junction bases with no gene match: 6. Germline V lookup: CDR1 MDHEN, CDR2 SYDVKM. The CDR3 spans 14 residues. The CDR3 nucleotides read TGTGCCAGCAGTTTAGGGGACAGGTTCGGTGGCTACACCTTC. Its translation: CASSLGDRFGGYTF.

With respect to this clonotype: A single base separates this from a much larger clone, so it may be a read error. The chain links TRBV7-3 to TRBJ1-2, with D perhaps TRBD1 (6 bases). Germline CDR1 and CDR2: SGHTA and FQGTGA. The CDR3 contains 13 residues. In DNA, the CDR3 is TGTGCCAGCAACTTACAGGGTTCGGATGGCTACACCTTC. Translation: CASNLQGSDGYTF.

The gene calls are TRBV5-1 and TRBJ2-3; 8 bases are a match to TRBD2. The CDR3 totals 16 residues. With 0 bases clipped from V and 4 bases from J, the junction kept 7 bases outside the gene matches. Germline CDR1 is SGHRS and CDR2 is YFSETQ. The CDR3 bases are TGCGCCAGCAGCTTGGATCGCGGGGGGACCCCAGATACGCAGTATTTT. Amino acid sequence: CASSLDRGGTPDTQYF.

The chain uses TRBV20-1 and TRBJ2-5; TRBD1 matches 8 bases. V was clipped by 5 bases and J by 2 bases; unmatched bases: 7. Germline V gives CDR1 DFQATT, CDR2 SNEGSKA (reference sequence). This CDR3 has 14 residues. The CDR3 reads CSAPSGGQQETQYF. CDR3 nucleotides: TGCAGTGCTCCCTCAGGGGGCCAGCAAGAGACCCAGTACTTC.

There are a few counts of this clonotype. The J gene is TRBJ2-1, the V gene TRBV27; the match to TRBD1 covers 7 bases. CDR3 length: 15 residues. Germline CDR1 and CDR2: MNHEY and SMNVEV (reference sequence). V shed 5 bases and J 5 bases; nucleotides not matched to a gene: 9. The CDR3 nucleotides are TGTGCCAGCAGTGCCTGGGACAGTTCGAACAATGAGCAGTTCTTC. This codes for CASSAWDSSNNEQFF.

The chain is built from TRBV6-5 and TRBJ2-1; 7 bases align to TRBD2. V lost 6 bases to trimming and J lost 7 bases; unmatched junction nucleotides: 9. The CDR3 spans 14 residues. Germline V gene sequence: CDR1 MNHEY, CDR2 SVGAGI. CDR3 bases: TGTGCCAGCAGGGAAGTCGGAGCGGGAAATGAGCAGTTCTTC. Translation: CASREVGAGNEQFF.

This clonotype showed up just a few times. The rearrangement joins TRBV15 to TRBJ2-4; 11 nucleotides match TRBD2. The germline V gene has CDR1 LNHNV and CDR2 YYDKDF (reference sequence). V shed 1 base, J shed 13 bases, and the junction held 12 bases outside the gene matches. The CDR3 is 16 residues long. CDR3 in amino acids: CATSRGLAGGQNEQYF. The DNA for the CDR3 is TGTGCCACCAGCAGAGGGTTAGCGGGAGGGCAGAATGAGCAGTACTTC.

DNA for the CDR3: TGTGCCAGCAGCCCAACCGGGACAGGGCCTCCTTACGAGCAGTACTTC. It is translated as CASSPTGTGPPYEQYF. V gene TRBV7-8 combines with J gene TRBJ2-7; 9 bases line up with TRBD1. The CDR3 runs 16 residues. Losses at the gene ends were 5 bases for V and 4 bases for J; bases not matched to a gene: 12. Germline V gene sequence: CDR1 SGHVS, CDR2 FQNEAQ.

This clonotype was observed at least ten times. The genes are TRBV2 and TRBJ1-5; TRBD1 might be the D (5 bases). Trimming removed 4 bases from V and 6 bases from J, with 16 bases in between. The CDR3 contains 15 residues. Looked up from germline, CDR1 is SNHLY and CDR2 is FYNNEI. The CDR3 here is CASSASGGLVQPQHF. CDR3 sequence (DNA): TGTGCCAGCAGTGCAAGTGGGGGGTTGGTTCAGCCCCAGCATTTT.

This chain uses TRBV6-5 with TRBJ2-3, with 7 bases that match TRBD1. This CDR3 comprises 18 residues. Germline trimming cut 0 bases from V and 0 bases from J; bases unmatched to any gene: 9. Germline values: CDR1 MNHEY, CDR2 SVGAGI. CDR3 bases: TGTGCCAGCAGTTACTCGAGTATGAGGGGGCCAAGCACAGATACGCAGTATTTT. This sequence encodes CASSYSSMRGPSTDTQYF.

This clonotype was detected many times. This chain uses TRBV3-1 with TRBJ2-7, with D possibly matching TRBD2 (6 bases). Trimming took 4 bases from V and 1 from J, leaving 11 bases between them. The CDR3 consists of 14 residues. From germline, CDR1 is LGHDT and CDR2 YNNKEL (reference sequence). The CDR3 bases are TGTGCCAGCAGCCTGCTGCGGGGATCCTACGAGCAGTACTTC. Translated: CASSLLRGSYEQYF.